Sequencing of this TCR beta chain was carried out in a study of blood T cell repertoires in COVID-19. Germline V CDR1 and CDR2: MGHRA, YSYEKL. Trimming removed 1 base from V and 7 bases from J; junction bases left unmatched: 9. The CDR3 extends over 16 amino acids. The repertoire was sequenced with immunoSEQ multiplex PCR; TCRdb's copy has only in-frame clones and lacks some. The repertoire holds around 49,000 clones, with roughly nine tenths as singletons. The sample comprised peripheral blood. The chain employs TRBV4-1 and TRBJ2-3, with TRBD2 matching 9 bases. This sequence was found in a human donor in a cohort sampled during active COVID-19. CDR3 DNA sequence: TGCGCCAGCAGCCAAGTCTTGCGGGGGGGCAAAAATACGCAGTATTTT. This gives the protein CASSQVLRGGKNTQYF.